The 17 T cell receptor beta chains below were found in one sample sequenced in a study of cytomegalovirus exposure and HLA in healthy donors. In the PCR, 60 Vbeta and 13 Jbeta primers were used. Using immunoSEQ multiplex PCR, the repertoire was profiled, and TCRdb retains in-frame clones only, with some absent. The profile shows nearly 200,000 clones, over 80% of them singletons. The sequenced material came from PBMCs. The receptor source for this set is a man aged 25-45 years in good health and CMV-seronegative.

Note on this clone: One end of the junction is discordant with germline, which a read error may explain. The V gene is TRBV7-7, the J gene TRBJ1-5; 9 bases align to TRBD1. The CDR3 covers 16 residues. CDR1 is SSHAT, CDR2 FNYEAQ, per germline (reference sequence). The CDR3 protein is CASSSRDRVKDQPQHF. Written as DNA, the CDR3 is TGTGCTAGCAGCTCCAGGGACAGGGTTAAGGATCAGCCCCAGCATTTT.

V is TRBV2 and J is TRBJ2-7, with D possibly being TRBD2 (5 bases). There are 18 residues in the CDR3. Germline CDR1 SNHLY, CDR2 FYNNEI. V was shortened by 6 bases and J by 4 bases, with 28 bases between the two germline ends. The CDR3 protein is CASSRSPGSIPTPYEQYF. DNA of the CDR3: TGTGCCAGCAGCCGATCCCCGGGGTCCATCCCGACCCCATACGAGCAGTACTTC. Combining the CDR3 with reference TRBV2 and TRBJ2-7 gives the whole variable domain EPEVTQTPSHQVTQMGQEVILRCVPISNHLYFYWYRQILGQKVEFLVSFYNNEISEKSEIFDDQFSVERPDGSNFTLKIRSTKLEDSAMYFCASSRSPGSIPTPYEQYFGPGTRLTVT.

CDR3 coding DNA: TGTGCCAGCAGCTTAGGAGGGACACTACAAGAGACCCAGTACTTC. As protein: CASSLGGTLQETQYF. V gene TRBV11-2 combines with J gene TRBJ2-5, with a tentative D call TRBD1 (6 bases). The CDR3 sequence is 15 residues long. Per germline, CDR1 SGHAT and CDR2 FQNNGV. V dropped 1 base and J dropped 2 bases, with 11 bases sitting between them.

The CDR3 reads CASSPGVNTEAFF. CDR3 bases: TGCGCCAGCAGCCCCGGGGTCAACACTGAAGCTTTCTTT. This chain links TRBV4-1 with TRBJ1-1; D is ambiguous. This CDR3 region has 13 residues. The germline V and J ends were trimmed by 4 bases and 2 bases, with 8 bases remaining between them. Germline values: CDR1 MGHRA, CDR2 YSYEKL.

V is TRBV11-2 and J is TRBJ1-3; weak D call: TRBD1 (6 bases). Per germline, CDR1 SGHAT and CDR2 FQNNGV. V shed 4 bases and J shed 3 bases, with 13 bases lying between them. The CDR3 length is 15 residues. CDR3 DNA: TGTGCCAGCAGCTATCAGGGGCGCGTTGGAAACACCATATATTTT. Its protein is CASSYQGRVGNTIYF. Looking up the rest from reference TRBV11-2 and TRBJ1-3 gives the full variable domain: EAGVAQSPRYKIIEKRQSVAFWCNPISGHATLYWYQQILGQGPKLLIQFQNNGVVDDSQLPKDRFSAERLKGVDSTLKIQPAKLEDSAVYLCASSYQGRVGNTIYFGEGSWLTVV.

This clone was observed a few times. The chain joins TRBV2 to TRBJ1-1, with D unclear. V was pared by 0 bases and J by 3 bases, with 8 bases between. The germline CDR1 and CDR2 sequences are SNHLY and FYNNEI. The CDR3 is 14 residues long. The chain's CDR3 is CASSEASGDTEAFF. The CDR3, as DNA: TGTGCCAGCAGTGAAGCGAGCGGGGACACTGAAGCTTTCTTT.

CDR3 region: CSVEGLKNEQYF. DNA for the CDR3: TGCAGCGTTGAGGGGCTGAAGAACGAGCAGTACTTC. The chain uses TRBV29-1 and TRBJ2-7, with TRBD1 as a possible D gene (5 bases). The CDR3 sequence is 12 residues long. Germline V gives CDR1 SQVTM, CDR2 ANQGSEA. The ends were cut back, 3 bases at V and 5 bases at J, with 11 bases in the middle.

By sample share, this clone is medium-sized (0.01 to 0.1%). This sequence joins TRBV4-2 and TRBJ2-1; 10 bases are shared with TRBD2. The CDR3 spans 15 residues. Losses at the gene ends were 0 bases for V and 6 bases for J; bases not matched to a gene: 2. In germline, CDR1 is LGHNA, CDR2 YNFKEQ. The CDR3 loop reads CASSQEAGGPNEQFF. Written as DNA, the CDR3 is TGTGCCAGCAGCCAAGAAGCGGGAGGGCCCAATGAGCAGTTCTTC.

The V and J genes are TRBV28 and TRBJ2-3; 9 nucleotides line up with TRBD2. CDR1 and CDR2 from the germline V gene are MDHEN and SYDVKM. Trimming cost V 3 bases and J 4 bases; bases outside gene matches: 11. There are 17 residues in the CDR3. CDR3 coding DNA: TGTGCCAGCAGTTTGCCTAGCGGGATAGCCCCATCAGATACGCAGTATTTT. The encoded protein is CASSLPSGIAPSDTQYF.

The chain has TRBV5-1 and TRBJ2-3, with D possibly being TRBD2 (6 bases). This CDR3 is 15 amino acids long. The V end was cut by 2 bases, the J end by 6 bases, with 16 bases between. Germline V lookup: CDR1 SGHRS, CDR2 YFSETQ. The CDR3 DNA sequence: TGCGCCAGCAGCTTATTGGATCGGGGGAGGGATACGCAGTATTTT. This codes for CASSLLDRGRDTQYF.

This clone was counted a single time. The chain couples TRBV7-2 to TRBJ1-3; D gene uncertain. This CDR3 is built from 14 residues. V lost 4 bases, J lost 4 bases, and 11 bases lay in between. Per germline, CDR1 SGHTA and CDR2 FQGNSA. This CDR3 reads CASSSSAIGNTIYF. CDR3 DNA sequence: TGTGCCAGCAGCTCTAGCGCTATAGGAAACACCATATATTTT. Supplemented by reference TRBV7-2 and TRBJ1-3, the full variable domain reads GAGVSQSPSNKVTEKGKDVELRCDPISGHTALYWYRQSLGQGLEFLIYFQGNSAPDKSGLPSDRFSAERTGGSVSTLTIQRTQQEDSAVYLCASSSSAIGNTIYFGEGSWLTVV.

This clone was detected a few times. The chain has TRBV7-2 and TRBJ1-2; D gene uncertain. From germline, CDR1 is SGHTA and CDR2 FQGNSA. This CDR3 spans 13 amino acids. Between the trimmed V and J ends, which lost 7 bases and 3 bases, there was a span of 12 bases. In nucleotides, the CDR3 is TGTGCCAGCACCGTTAAGGACTACTATGGCTACACCTTC. Encoded protein: CASTVKDYYGYTF.

This clone appeared a single time. The chain has TRBV7-2 and TRBJ1-2, with a weak D call TRBD1 (6 bases). The CDR3 covers 12 residues. CDR1 SGHTA and CDR2 FQGNSA come from the germline V gene. Trimming took 5 bases from V and 8 from J, leaving 12 bases between them. The CDR3 here is CASSPTGRGYTF. As DNA, the CDR3 is TGTGCCAGCAGCCCCACAGGGAGAGGCTACACCTTC.

The chain recombines TRBV19 with TRBJ2-1, with 10 bases aligning to TRBD1. The V gene end was trimmed by 4 bases and the J gene end by 3 bases; junction bases not matched to a gene: 9. Germline V gives CDR1 LNHDA, CDR2 SQIVND (reference sequence). The CDR3 covers 17 residues. The CDR3 region has the DNA TGTGCCAGTAGTACCCTATTGGGACAGGGGTTCTACAATGAGCAGTTCTTC. Protein: CASSTLLGQGFYNEQFF.

This clone was recorded a few times. The CDR3 region is CASSSDRGLSPLHF. The CDR3 DNA is TGTGCCAGCAGCTCGGACAGGGGCCTTTCACCCCTCCACTTT. V usage is TRBV5-4 and J usage is TRBJ1-6; 9 bases line up with TRBD1. The germline CDR1 and CDR2 sequences are SGHNT and YYREEE (reference sequence). This CDR3 is built from 14 residues. J gave up 9 bases and V 3 bases, and 4 bases lay outside the gene matches.

This chain joins TRBV2 and TRBJ2-7; a weak D match, TRBD2 (5 bases). Germline V CDR1 and CDR2: SNHLY, FYNNEI. The CDR3 has 14 amino acids. Trimming removed 1 base at V and 5 bases at J, with 12 bases between. The CDR3 reads CASSEERGLDEQYF. The CDR3 nucleotides are TGTGCCAGCAGTGAAGAAAGAGGACTCGACGAGCAGTACTTC.

The chain recombines TRBV7-9 with TRBJ2-7, with 7 bases aligning to TRBD1. V was clipped by 5 bases and J by 7 bases; unmatched bases: 14. The CDR3 is made up of 15 amino acids. From germline, CDR1 is SEHNR and CDR2 FQNEAQ (reference sequence). The CDR3 sequence is CASSPNRGRSGEQYF. CDR3 coding DNA: TGTGCCAGCAGCCCGAACAGGGGCCGATCGGGGGAGCAGTACTTC.